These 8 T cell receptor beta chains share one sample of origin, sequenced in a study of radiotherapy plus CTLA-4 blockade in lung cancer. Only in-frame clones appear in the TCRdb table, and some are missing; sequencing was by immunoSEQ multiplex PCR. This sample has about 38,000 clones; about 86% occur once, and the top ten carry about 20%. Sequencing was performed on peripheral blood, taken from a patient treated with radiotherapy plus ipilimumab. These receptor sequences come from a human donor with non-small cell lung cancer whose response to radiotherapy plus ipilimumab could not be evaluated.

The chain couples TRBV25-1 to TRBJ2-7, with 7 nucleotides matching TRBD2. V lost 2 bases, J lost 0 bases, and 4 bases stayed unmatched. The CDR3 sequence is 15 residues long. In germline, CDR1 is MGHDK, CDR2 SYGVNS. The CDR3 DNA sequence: TGTGCCAGCAGTGAAGGGGGACTATCCTCCTACGAGCAGTACTTC. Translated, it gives CASSEGGLSSYEQYF.

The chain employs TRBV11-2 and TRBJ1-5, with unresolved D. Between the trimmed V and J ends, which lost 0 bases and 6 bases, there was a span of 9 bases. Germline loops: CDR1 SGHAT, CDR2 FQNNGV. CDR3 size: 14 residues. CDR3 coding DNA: TGTGCCAGCAGCTTAGATGCTTGGAGTCAGCCCCAGCATTTT. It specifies CASSLDAWSQPQHF.

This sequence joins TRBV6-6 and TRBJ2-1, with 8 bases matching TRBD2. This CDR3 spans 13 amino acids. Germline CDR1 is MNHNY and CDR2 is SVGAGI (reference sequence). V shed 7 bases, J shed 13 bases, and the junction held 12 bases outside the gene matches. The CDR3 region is CASTPGAGGPQFF. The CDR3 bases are TGTGCCAGCACCCCGGGCGCGGGAGGTCCTCAGTTCTTC.

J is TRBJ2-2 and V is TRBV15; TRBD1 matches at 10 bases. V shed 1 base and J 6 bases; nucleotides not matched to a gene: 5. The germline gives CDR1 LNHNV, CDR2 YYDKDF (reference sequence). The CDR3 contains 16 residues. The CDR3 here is CATSRGRDRGPGELFF. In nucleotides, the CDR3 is TGTGCCACCAGCAGAGGCCGGGACAGGGGTCCCGGGGAGCTGTTTTTT.

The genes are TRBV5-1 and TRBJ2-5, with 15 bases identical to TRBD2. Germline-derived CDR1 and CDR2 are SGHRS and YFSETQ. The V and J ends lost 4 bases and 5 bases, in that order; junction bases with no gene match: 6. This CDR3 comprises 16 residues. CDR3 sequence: CASSPGLAGGPETQYF. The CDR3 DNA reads TGCGCCAGCAGCCCAGGACTAGCGGGGGGGCCGGAGACCCAGTACTTC.

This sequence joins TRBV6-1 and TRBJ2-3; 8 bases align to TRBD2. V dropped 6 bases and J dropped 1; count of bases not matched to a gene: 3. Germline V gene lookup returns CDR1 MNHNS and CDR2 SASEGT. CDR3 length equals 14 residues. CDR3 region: CASSTSGGTDTQYF. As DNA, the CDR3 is TGTGCCAGCAGCACTAGCGGTGGCACAGATACGCAGTATTTT.

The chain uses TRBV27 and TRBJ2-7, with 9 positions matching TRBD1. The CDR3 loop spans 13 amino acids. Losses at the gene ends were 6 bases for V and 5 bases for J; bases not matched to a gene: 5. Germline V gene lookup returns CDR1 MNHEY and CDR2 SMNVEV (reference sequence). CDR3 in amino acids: CASSEGDRDEQYF. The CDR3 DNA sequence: TGTGCCAGCAGCGAAGGGGACAGGGACGAGCAGTACTTC.

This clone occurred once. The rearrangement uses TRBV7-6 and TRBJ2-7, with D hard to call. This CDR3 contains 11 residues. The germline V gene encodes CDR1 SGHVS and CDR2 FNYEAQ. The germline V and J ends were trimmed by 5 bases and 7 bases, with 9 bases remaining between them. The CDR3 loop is CASSPDLEQYF. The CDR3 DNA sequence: TGTGCCAGCAGCCCCGACTTGGAGCAGTACTTC.